This T cell receptor (beta chain) is from a study of blood T cell repertoires in COVID-19. Study details: Samples representing acute and convalescent COVID-19 were sourced from the United States, Italy and Spain.

Per the study methods: Nucleated cell number was recorded as an estimate derived from reference gene primer amplification. Only in-frame clones appear in the TCRdb table, and some are missing; sequencing was by immunoSEQ multiplex PCR. Clonal size and the V and J genes are those of that table, whereas D and trimming came from the DNA. Seen here are some 85,000 clones, roughly 80% observed once, and the top ten hold less than 60%. The table lists this clone with a count of one. CDR1 MNHEY and CDR2 SMNVEV come from the germline V gene (reference sequence). This CDR3 is 15 amino acids long. V lost 0 bases to trimming and J lost 0 bases, with 5 bases between them.

J is TRBJ2-2 and V is TRBV27; D remains ambiguous. This TCR derives from a human donor in a cohort sampled during active COVID-19. The sample consisted of peripheral blood. The chain's CDR3 is CASSLSPTNTGELFF. Written as DNA, the CDR3 is TGTGCCAGCAGTTTATCTCCCACGAACACCGGGGAGCTGTTTTTT.